The 9 T cell receptor beta chains in this list originate from one sample, sequenced in a study of low-dose radiotherapy and immunotherapy resistance in tumors. Time point in this sample: before trial treatment. Alpha and beta chains were covered, as first-strand cDNA relied on TRAV- and TRBV-specific primers. TCRs underwent 20 PCR cycles of amplification with a constant-region primer and V-primer adapter. TCRdb used MiXCR to reprocess the reads, holding one entry per CDR3 protein. The data hold some 85,000 distinct CDR3 sequences, with about 20% observed a single time. Here the sequenced sample was PBMCs, taken before treatment. The source of these receptors is a male donor with prostate cancer.

Worth noting for this clonotype: No DNA is shown, since the ends of the CDR3 on it are uncertain; the CDR3 is the one TCRdb lists. The V and J genes are TRBV7-2 and TRBJ2-7; the table's D call TRBD2 went unverified against the DNA. Germline loops: CDR1 SGHTA, CDR2 FQGNSA. Termini included, the CDR3 measures 19 amino acids. The CDR3 spells CASSIYLCVLRPRPYEQYF.

This clonotype was seen ten or more times. This rearrangement joins TRBV4-1 to TRBJ2-7; possibly TRBD1 for D (6 bases). The ends were cut back, 0 bases at V and 2 bases at J, with 23 bases in the middle. Per the germline V gene, CDR1 is MGHRA and CDR2 is YSYEKL. The CDR3 length is 19 residues. The CDR3 DNA is TGCGCCAGCAGCCAAGATGAGTTGATACGAGGGGGAACCCCCTACGAGCAGTACTTC. It specifies CASSQDELIRGGTPYEQYF.

Notes on this clonotype: Because the CDR3's place on the DNA is in doubt, the DNA is left out and the CDR3 is given as listed by TCRdb. The genes are TRBV12-5 and TRBJ2-2; the table's D call of TRBD1 was not tested on the DNA. Germline V gene sequence: CDR1 LGHNT, CDR2 FRNRAP. The CDR3 has 13 amino acids, counting both end residues. The CDR3 here is CASGLTGGGSCFF.

In this sample, this clonotype turned up a few times. This chain uses TRBV19 with TRBJ1-1; D unresolved. This CDR3 is 12 amino acids long. Per the germline V gene, CDR1 is LNHDA and CDR2 is SQIVND (reference sequence). The germline V and J ends were trimmed by 3 bases and 2 bases, with 4 bases remaining between them. The CDR3 DNA sequence: TGTGCCAGTAGTATTGAAAACACTGAAGCTTTCTTT. Translating it yields CASSIENTEAFF.

This clonotype was seen repeatedly, ten times or more. J is TRBJ2-5 and V is TRBV7-6; 9 bases are shared with TRBD1. This CDR3 has 16 amino acids. Germline V gene lookup returns CDR1 SGHVS and CDR2 FNYEAQ. V was pared by 1 base and J by 5 bases, with 8 bases of the junction left unmatched. The CDR3 bases are TGTGCCAGCAGCTTAGGGGGACAGGGCCGTGCGGAGACCCAGTACTTC. It translates to CASSLGGQGRAETQYF.

This clonotype was counted many times. The J gene is TRBJ2-7, the V gene TRBV5-1, with 7 bases identical to TRBD2. The length of the CDR3 is 14 residues. The V segment lost 0 bases and the J segment 4 bases; nucleotides outside the gene matches: 4. Germline V gene lookup returns CDR1 SGHRS and CDR2 YFSETQ. The CDR3 region has the DNA TGCGCCAGCAGCTTGGGGGCGGGGGTTTACGAGCAGTACTTC. This gives the protein CASSLGAGVYEQYF.

The V gene is TRBV5-1, the J gene TRBJ1-3; no reliable D call. V was pared by 8 bases and J by 4 bases, with 25 bases between. Germline CDR1 reads SGHRS; CDR2 reads YFSETQ. The CDR3 has 17 amino acids. The CDR3, as DNA: TGCGCCAGACCGGAAGTTACGCAGAGGCAGATCGGAAACACCATATATTTT. This sequence encodes CARPEVTQRQIGNTIYF.

This clonotype was seen ten or more times. V and J are TRBV11-2 and TRBJ2-7; D is possibly TRBD2 (6 bases). Germline CDR1 and CDR2: SGHAT and FQNNGV. The CDR3 consists of 16 residues. Trimming stripped 1 base from V and 0 bases from J, with 13 bases between. The CDR3 DNA is TGTGCCAGCAGCTTAGTTGGTGGGGGGACCTCCTACGAGCAGTACTTC. Its translation is CASSLVGGGTSYEQYF.

This clonotype occurred a few times. It is likely a read error: a sequence one base away is far more abundant. The gene calls are TRBV5-4 and TRBJ2-7; 12 bases line up with TRBD1. Per the germline V gene, CDR1 is SGHNT and CDR2 is YYREEE (reference sequence). V dropped 3 bases and J dropped 7; count of bases not matched to a gene: 11. The CDR3 is 16 residues long. The chain's CDR3 is CASSSSRDRGLNEQYF. The CDR3 DNA reads as TGTGCCAGCAGCTCGAGCCGGGACAGGGGGCTCAATGAGCAGTACTTC. The full variable domain, in which reference TRBV5-4 and TRBJ2-7 provide the parts outside the CDR3, is ETGVTQSPTHLIKTRGQQVTLRCSSQSGHNTVSWYQQALGQGPQFIFQYYREEENGRGNFPPRFSGLQFPNYSSELNVNALELDDSALYLCASSSSRDRGLNEQYFGPGTRLTVT.